This T cell receptor (beta chain) originates from a study of control samples from healthy donors and cancer patients. TCRdb keeps only in-frame clones here, not all; method: immunoSEQ multiplex PCR. The sample has about 55,000 clones; 95% to 96% are singletons. Looked up from germline, CDR1 is SGHAT and CDR2 is FQNNGV. The CDR3 is made up of 14 amino acids. With 4 bases removed from V and 5 bases from J, the gap between germline ends came to 14 bases. The genes are TRBV11-2 and TRBJ1-2; D ambiguous. The receptor's source is a woman aged 18-29 years in good health. The specimen was blood. CDR3 nucleotides: TGTGCCAGCAGCTCTAAGCGTTCCATTTATGGCTACACCTTC. It codes for CASSSKRSIYGYTF.